Presented here are 29 T cell receptor beta chains from one specimen sequenced in a study of spatial heterogeneity in lung cancer (dated by TCRdb to between 2018 and 2020). This specimen's time point label, per the study, means: sample taken at primary tumor resection. The library was generated by 5' RACE. Reads for this sample came from a NextSeq 500. TCRdb took the public reads, trimmed them with fastp at Q25, ran MiXCR for clone calling and kept in-frame beta chains. Each record represents a unique CDR3 protein, reported with the most common genes and DNA among its rows. Counted in this sample were some 500 distinct CDR3 sequences; around a sixth of them appeared once. Of the sample, about 20% falls within the top ten clones. The sample was normal lung tissue next to the tumor, taken at surgery. The receptors shown here come from a male donor with early-stage non-small cell lung cancer.

This clonotype appeared a few times. In a library made to pick up alpha chains, this beta chain is a stray read with a size that means little. The CDR3 sequence: CASSLGGTGGLYEQYF. CDR3 bases: TGTGCCAGCAGCTTGGGAGGGACAGGGGGTCTCTACGAGCAGTACTTC. The V call is TRBV5-6, the J call TRBJ2-7; TRBD1 aligns across 11 bases. Germline trimming cut 0 bases from V and 3 bases from J; bases unmatched to any gene: 5. Germline lookup yields CDR1 SGHDT and CDR2 YYEEEE. The CDR3 spans 16 residues.

This clonotype was counted a few times. The library was built for alpha chains, so this beta chain is an off-target read and its size means little. The rearrangement links TRBV7-8 to TRBJ2-5; D is possibly TRBD1 (5 bases). V was clipped by 5 bases and J by 5 bases, with 6 bases between them. The CDR3 length is 11 residues. The V gene's germline CDR1 is SGHVS and CDR2 FQNEAQ. CDR3 sequence reads: CASSPGETQYF. The CDR3 DNA reads as TGTGCCAGCAGCCCAGGGGAGACCCAGTACTTC.

This clonotype occurred a few times. This beta chain was picked up by a library intended for alpha chains and is off target, so its count carries little meaning. V is TRBV28 and J is TRBJ2-6, with D possibly TRBD2 on 6 matching bases. This CDR3 has 15 residues. V dropped 5 bases and J dropped 0 bases, with 8 bases sitting between them. Germline V gene sequence: CDR1 MDHEN, CDR2 SYDVKM. The CDR3 bases are TGTGCCAGCAGTATGGGGGGCTCTGGGGCCAACGTCCTGACTTTC. It translates to CASSMGGSGANVLTF. Full variable domain (outside the CDR3, taken from reference TRBV28 and TRBJ2-6): DVKVTQSSRYLVKRTGEKVFLECVQDMDHENMFWYRQDPGLGLRLIYFSYDVKMKEKGDIPEGYSVSREKKERFSLILESASTNQTSMYLCASSMGGSGANVLTFGAGSRLTVL.

About this clonotype: A read error may produce the germline difference seen at one junction end. This beta chain is a stray read from a library made for alpha chains; its abundance is not meaningful. The genes are TRBV19 and TRBJ2-1; 10 nucleotides match TRBD2. The germline V gene encodes CDR1 LNHDA and CDR2 SQIVND (reference sequence). CDR3 length equals 16 residues. CDR3 amino acids: CASSLLAGSSHNEQFF. The DNA for the CDR3 is TGTGCCAGTAGCCTACTAGCGGGGAGCTCCCACAATGAGCAGTTCTTC.

By share, this clonotype ranks as large. A library prepared for alpha chains yielded this beta chain as an off-target read; its size is of little meaning. The V call is TRBV29-1, the J call TRBJ2-5; D may be TRBD2 (5 bases). Trimming shortened V by 6 bases and J by 5 bases, and 16 bases separated the two germline ends. From germline, CDR1 is SQVTM and CDR2 ANQGSEA. The CDR3 length is 13 residues. The CDR3 bases are TGCAGCGTAGAAAAGCGGAGACGGGAGACCCAGTACTTC. This codes for CSVEKRRRETQYF.

In the case of this clonotype: Because the library targeted alpha chains, this beta chain is an off-target read whose size means little. The V call is TRBV28, the J call TRBJ2-1, with 10 bases that match TRBD2. CDR3 length equals 16 residues. The V segment lost 2 bases and the J segment 3 bases; nucleotides outside the gene matches: 4. Germline CDR1 and CDR2: MDHEN and SYDVKM. CDR3 loop: CASSLGAGGYYNEQFF. CDR3 DNA sequence: TGTGCCAGCAGTTTAGGAGCGGGGGGGTACTACAATGAGCAGTTCTTC.

This clonotype showed up just a few times. Within a library made for alpha chains, this beta chain is off target, and its count is uninformative. This chain connects TRBV20-1 to TRBJ2-2; the D gene is possibly TRBD1 (6 bases). The germline gives CDR1 DFQATT, CDR2 SNEGSKA (reference sequence). The V end lost 3 bases, the J end lost 1 base, and 12 bases lay between the germline ends. The CDR3 loop spans 15 amino acids. CDR3 DNA sequence: TGCAGTGCTAGGGACAGAATAAAGAACACCGGGGAGCTGTTTTTT. It encodes CSARDRIKNTGELFF.

This clonotype counts as large. Because the library targeted alpha chains, this beta chain is an off-target read whose size means little. The gene calls are TRBV27 and TRBJ2-3, with D perhaps TRBD1 (5 bases). With 3 bases removed from V and 3 bases from J, the gap between germline ends came to 13 bases. This CDR3 spans 15 amino acids. CDR1 is MNHEY and CDR2 is SMNVEV in the germline V gene (reference sequence). Here the CDR3 reads CASSFDSKETDTQYF. CDR3 coding DNA: TGTGCCAGCAGTTTCGACAGTAAGGAGACAGATACGCAGTATTTT.

This clonotype qualifies as large (0.1 to 1%). Little can be read into the size of this beta chain, an off-target read in a library designed for alpha chains. The CDR3 nucleotides read TGTGCCAGCAGCCCGAGACAGAGATTCTACGAGCAGTACTTC. Translation: CASSPRQRFYEQYF. This chain links TRBV11-2 with TRBJ2-7; D possibly corresponds to TRBD1 (5 bases). Germline CDR1 reads SGHAT; CDR2 reads FQNNGV. The ends were cut back, 5 bases at V and 3 bases at J, with 14 bases in the middle. This CDR3 is built from 14 residues.

In this sample, this clonotype is large. This beta chain turned up in a library designed for alpha chains; as an off-target read, its abundance says little. J is TRBJ2-1 and V is TRBV5-1, with D hard to call. Looked up from germline, CDR1 is SGHRS and CDR2 is YFSETQ. This CDR3 region has 12 residues. Trimming pared 0 bases from V and 9 bases from J, leaving 7 bases between. The CDR3 DNA sequence: TGCGCCAGCAGCTTGGAAGGTTTTGAGCAGTTCTTC. Amino acids: CASSLEGFEQFF. The whole variable domain, filled in from reference TRBV5-1 and TRBJ2-1, reads KAGVTQTPRYLIKTRGQQVTLSCSPISGHRSVSWYQQTPGQGLQFLFEYFSETQRNKGNFPGRFSGRQFSNSRSEMNVSTLELGDSALYLCASSLEGFEQFFGPGTRLTVL.

Sample share makes this clonotype large. Because this beta chain is a stray read in a library intended to capture alpha chains, its abundance should not be given much weight. CDR3 DNA: TGCGCCAGCGCGACAGACTTCCAAGAGACCCAGTACTTC. This sequence encodes CASATDFQETQYF. This chain uses TRBV5-1 with TRBJ2-5; tentative D call: TRBD1 (5 bases). This CDR3 is 13 amino acids long. Germline V gene sequence: CDR1 SGHRS, CDR2 YFSETQ. Trimming removed 7 bases at V and 1 base at J, with 11 bases between.

Judged by abundance, this clonotype is large (0.1 to 1%). The library was prepared for alpha chains; this beta chain is a stray read, so its frequency means little. This chain links TRBV7-2 with TRBJ2-3; D is unresolved. CDR3 length: 14 amino acids. V gave up 7 bases and J gave up 6 bases, with 17 bases separating them. CDR1 and CDR2 from the germline V gene are SGHTA and FQGNSA. The CDR3 spells CASIYDRAADTQYF. CDR3 coding DNA: TGTGCCAGCATCTACGACCGGGCGGCGGATACGCAGTATTTT.

This clonotype is large by share. This beta chain is an unintended read in a library built for alpha chains; its size means little. In DNA form, the CDR3 reads TGTGCCAGCAGCAAACAGGGGTCCGGGGCCAACGTCCTGACTTTC. Translating it yields CASSKQGSGANVLTF. V and J are TRBV28 and TRBJ2-6; 7 bases fit TRBD1. Germline lookup yields CDR1 MDHEN and CDR2 SYDVKM. Trimming took 6 bases from V and 4 from J; bases not matched to a gene: 6. The CDR3 spans 15 residues.

This clonotype was seen only a few times. Little can be read into the size of this beta chain, an off-target read in a library designed for alpha chains. The genes are TRBV7-9 and TRBJ1-4, with a possible D match to TRBD1 (5 bases). The germline gives CDR1 SEHNR, CDR2 FQNEAQ (reference sequence). This CDR3 is built from 15 residues. V was cut by 6 bases and J by 4 bases, with 15 bases left in between. CDR3 loop: CASSLRDGNNEKLFF. CDR3 DNA: TGTGCCAGCAGTTTAAGGGACGGCAATAATGAAAAACTGTTTTTT.

This clonotype appeared a few times. Since the library was made to target alpha chains, this beta chain is a stray read and its abundance is not meaningful. V and J are TRBV9 and TRBJ2-3; D gene unclear. This CDR3 is 13 amino acids long. V was pared by 3 bases and J by 2 bases, with 7 bases between. Germline V gene sequence: CDR1 SGDLS, CDR2 YYNGEE. The CDR3 DNA reads TGTGCCAGCAGCGGGGTGTTCACAGATACGCAGTATTTT. Translation: CASSGVFTDTQYF.

Note on this clonotype: This beta chain came through as a stray read in a library set up for alpha chains, and its size says little. The rearrangement uses TRBV29-1 and TRBJ2-1; TRBD2 might be the D (5 bases). CDR3 size: 11 residues. Germline CDR1 is SQVTM and CDR2 is ANQGSEA. Deletions cut 4 bases from V and 5 bases from J, with 6 bases between. The CDR3 region has the DNA TGCAGCGTTGGAGCGGACAATGAGCAGTTCTTC. It encodes CSVGADNEQFF.

This clonotype is categorized as large. Found in a library prepared for alpha chains, this beta chain is an off-target read, and its abundance has little meaning. The chain couples TRBV3-1 to TRBJ2-1; tentative D call: TRBD1 (6 bases). The CDR3 contains 14 residues. Germline V CDR1 and CDR2: LGHDT, YNNKEL (reference sequence). V shed 1 base and J shed 6 bases, with 10 bases lying between them. The chain's CDR3 is CASSQAGVSNEQFF. The CDR3 DNA reads as TGTGCCAGCAGCCAAGCAGGGGTAAGCAATGAGCAGTTCTTC.

In its sample, this clonotype is large. As an off-target read in a library built for alpha chains, this beta chain has a frequency of little significance. J is TRBJ2-1 and V is TRBV11-2, with 7 bases lining up with TRBD2. This CDR3 region has 16 residues. CDR1 is SGHAT, CDR2 FQNNGV, per germline. Germline trimming cut 6 bases from V and 2 bases from J; bases unmatched to any gene: 10. DNA of the CDR3: TGTGCCAGCAGTCTTGGGGGGGACCCAACCTACAATGAGCAGTTCTTC. Translating it yields CASSLGGDPTYNEQFF.

This clonotype was seen more than once but under ten times. This beta chain was picked up by a library intended for alpha chains and is off target, so its count carries little meaning. CDR3 amino acids: CAISDGAGNQETQYF. The CDR3 DNA reads as TGTGCCATCAGTGATGGGGCGGGGAACCAAGAGACCCAGTACTTC. The genes are TRBV10-3 and TRBJ2-5; D is perhaps TRBD2 (6 bases). Germline V lookup: CDR1 ENHRY, CDR2 SYGVKD. Trimming stripped 3 bases from V and 0 bases from J, with 11 bases between. The CDR3 is made up of 15 amino acids.

This clonotype was recorded a few times. This beta chain slipped into a library made for alpha chains as a stray read, so its size is not meaningful. The rearrangement uses TRBV28 and TRBJ2-7, with D perhaps matching TRBD2 (5 bases). V shed 10 bases and J shed 2 bases, with 9 bases lying between them. This CDR3 spans 11 amino acids. Germline V gives CDR1 MDHEN, CDR2 SYDVKM. CDR3 nucleotides: TGTGCCACCGGGGAGCCCTACGAGCAGTACTTC. Its translation: CATGEPYEQYF.

This clonotype rates as large (0.1 to 1%). This beta chain came through as a stray read in a library set up for alpha chains, and its size says little. CDR3 coding DNA: TGTGCCAGCAGCTTATGGGGGGAAGCAAACCAGCCCCAGCATTTT. Translation gives CASSLWGEANQPQHF. The V gene is TRBV7-8, the J gene TRBJ1-5, with a possible D match to TRBD1 (5 bases). This CDR3 has 15 residues. Trimming took 2 bases from V and 7 from J, leaving 15 bases between them. Looked up from germline, CDR1 is SGHVS and CDR2 is FQNEAQ.

In its sample, this clonotype is hyperexpanded (1% or more). Little can be read into the size of this beta chain, an off-target read in a library designed for alpha chains. CDR3 nucleotides: TGTGCCATCAGTGACTGGGCTAGCGGGGGAGGGAGGACAGATACGCAGTATTTT. Translation: CAISDWASGGGRTDTQYF. The rearrangement joins TRBV10-3 to TRBJ2-3; 10 bases fit TRBD2. The J segment lost 3 bases and the V segment lost 3 bases, leaving 12 bases of the junction unmatched. CDR3 size: 18 residues. CDR1 is ENHRY, CDR2 SYGVKD, per germline.

As concerns this clonotype: This beta chain lies outside the target of a library built for alpha chains; its clone size means little. The CDR3 loop reads CSVLALTVLQETQYF. CDR3 DNA: TGCAGTGTGCTAGCTCTTACGGTACTGCAAGAGACCCAGTACTTC. The chain is built from TRBV20-1 and TRBJ2-5; D possibly corresponds to TRBD2 (5 bases). The V end was cut by 7 bases, the J end by 2 bases, with 20 bases between. CDR1 DFQATT and CDR2 SNEGSKA come from the germline V gene (reference sequence). The CDR3 has 15 residues.

This clonotype was seen a few times. Because the library targeted alpha chains, this beta chain is an off-target read whose size means little. The genes are TRBV12-3 or TRBV12-4 and TRBJ2-7; 11 nucleotides match TRBD2. V lost 4 bases, J lost 7 bases, and 6 bases stayed unmatched. The CDR3 loop spans 14 amino acids. The CDR3 sequence: CASSSGLAVLEQYF. The CDR3 DNA reads TGTGCCAGCAGTTCGGGACTAGCGGTTTTGGAGCAGTACTTC.

Comments on this clonotype: This beta chain was picked up by a library intended for alpha chains and is off target, so its count carries little meaning. The gene calls are TRBV11-2 and TRBJ2-7, with 16 positions matching TRBD2. The CDR3 sequence is 18 residues long. V trimming: 5 bases; J trimming: 1 base; junction bases outside the gene matches: 8. Germline values: CDR1 SGHAT, CDR2 FQNNGV. CDR3 loop: CASSLQGLAGGPSYEQYF. The CDR3 nucleotides are TGTGCCAGCAGCCTACAGGGACTAGCGGGAGGGCCGTCCTACGAGCAGTACTTC.

This clonotype is large in the sample. Because the library targeted alpha chains, this beta chain is an off-target read whose size means little. The chain recombines TRBV6-2 or TRBV6-3 with TRBJ2-7; unclear D gene. The V and J ends lost 4 bases and 3 bases respectively, with 16 bases between them. The CDR3 is 15 residues long. Germline CDR1 is MNHEY and CDR2 is SVGEGT. The CDR3 DNA is TGTGCCAGCAGTTCCCTCATCGACGGTAGCTACGAGCAGTACTTC. It specifies CASSSLIDGSYEQYF.

By share, this clonotype counts as large (0.1 to 1%). The junction differs from germline at one of its ends, possibly a read error. Since it is a stray read in a library aimed at alpha chains, this beta chain has a size that is not meaningful. This chain joins TRBV7-2 and TRBJ2-7, with 9 nucleotides matching TRBD2. The CDR3 sequence is 15 residues long. Germline V lookup: CDR1 SGHTA, CDR2 FQGNSA. CDR3: CASSVAGESSYEQYF. CDR3 coding DNA: TGTGCCAGCAGCGTAGCGGGAGAGAGCTCCTACGAGCAGTACTTC.

In this sample, this clonotype turned up a few times. Because the library targeted alpha chains, this beta chain is an off-target read whose size means little. The chain links TRBV20-1 to TRBJ2-7; 7 nucleotides line up with TRBD2. V was clipped by 6 bases and J by 2 bases; unmatched bases: 10. This CDR3 contains 14 residues. Germline V gene sequence: CDR1 DFQATT, CDR2 SNEGSKA (reference sequence). CDR3 region: CSATDSGLTYEQYF. CDR3 sequence (DNA): TGCAGTGCCACCGATAGCGGGTTGACCTACGAGCAGTACTTC.

Details on this clonotype: This beta chain came through as a stray read in a library set up for alpha chains, and its size says little. This chain connects TRBV25-1 to TRBJ2-1, with D hard to call. The V end lost 1 base, the J end lost 9 bases, and 13 bases lay between the germline ends. Germline-derived CDR1 and CDR2 are MGHDK and SYGVNS. The CDR3 loop spans 14 amino acids. CDR3 residues: CASSESNPTAEQFF. DNA of the CDR3: TGTGCCAGCAGTGAATCCAACCCTACCGCTGAGCAGTTCTTC.